The present entry profiles one T cell receptor beta chain with its context. Its antigen has not been determined. Per-nucleotide qualities are absent, and no much larger clonotype sits a single base away. RNA was extracted with the RNeasy kit and about 0.5 to 1 ug was reverse transcribed using random hexamers. The immunoSEQ multiplex PCR assay, which covers 54 Vbeta and 13 Jbeta segments, was used to amplify TCR beta CDR3 regions. Bias from PCR amplification was corrected by using a synthetic template baseline for primer optimization and for computational correction. The published analysis was carried out like this. Reads were annotated to V, D and J genes per IMGT and analyzed with immunoSEQ Analyzer, keeping only productive sequences. To calculate clonality, Shannon entropy was normalized by log2 of the number of productive unique sequences and then subtracted from one. For each patient and control, public and private clones were evaluated within the 100 most prevalent clones. Clones were defined as Susac-specific if absent from the healthy and MS cohorts, from around 1,000 published viral clones and from other ImmuneACCESS disease sequences. TCRdb reran the public reads through fastp at Q25 and MiXCR, keeping productive beta chains. Every distinct CDR3 protein forms one entry, paired with its most common genes and DNA. The V and J calls and clone size are TCRdb's, not the authors'. The sample yields about 200,000 distinct CDR3 sequences; about 94% were counted once. The ten largest make up about 0.15% of the sample.

Peripheral blood CD8+ and CD4+ T cells from healthy donors, Susac syndrome patients and multiple sclerosis patients were profiled by high-throughput TCR beta sequencing. The multiple sclerosis controls were treatment-naive patients whose relapsing-remitting disease, either stable or active, fulfilled the revised McDonald criteria. CD8+ TEMRA cells were enriched by FACS, while bulk CD8+ and CD4+ T cells were purified by magnetic negative isolation. Blood was drawn into EDTA tubes, processed within 24 hours, and PBMCs were isolated by density gradient centrifugation. PBMCs intended for TCR sequencing were cryopreserved in liquid nitrogen and were subsequently thawed in a 37 degrees C water bath. The sorted or isolated CD4+, CD8+ and CD8+ TEMRA cells reached a purity of at least 90%. The sample belongs to a study of CD8 T cells in Susac syndrome (dated 2019 in TCRdb). Some background on the complete study: Repertoire sequencing was used to test whether CD8+ T cell activation and differentiation in Susac syndrome was antigen driven. CD8+ T cell repertoire clonality was compared between about a dozen healthy donors, roughly 14 Susac syndrome patients and some 15 multiple sclerosis patients.

The paper's findings and limits, for the study overall: The study acknowledged that relatively few individuals were included in the TCR sequencing and HLA analysis.

Via the germline V gene, CDR1 is MNHEY and CDR2 SVGAGI. The CDR3, cysteine through phenylalanine, is 15 amino acids long. The only DNA kept is the CDR3, 45 bases in frame from the first base. V is pruned by 5 bases and J by 4 bases, leaving 8 bases of the junction without a gene match. The sequence links TRBV6-5 to TRBJ1-5, and TRBD1 aligns with 7 junction nucleotides. What was sequenced was CD8+ T cells from PBMCs. The sequence derives from a human donor with multiple sclerosis. CDR3 protein: CASSPYQGGNQPQHF. The bases are TGTGCCAGCAGTCCTTACCAGGGGGGGAATCAGCCCCAGCATTTT.